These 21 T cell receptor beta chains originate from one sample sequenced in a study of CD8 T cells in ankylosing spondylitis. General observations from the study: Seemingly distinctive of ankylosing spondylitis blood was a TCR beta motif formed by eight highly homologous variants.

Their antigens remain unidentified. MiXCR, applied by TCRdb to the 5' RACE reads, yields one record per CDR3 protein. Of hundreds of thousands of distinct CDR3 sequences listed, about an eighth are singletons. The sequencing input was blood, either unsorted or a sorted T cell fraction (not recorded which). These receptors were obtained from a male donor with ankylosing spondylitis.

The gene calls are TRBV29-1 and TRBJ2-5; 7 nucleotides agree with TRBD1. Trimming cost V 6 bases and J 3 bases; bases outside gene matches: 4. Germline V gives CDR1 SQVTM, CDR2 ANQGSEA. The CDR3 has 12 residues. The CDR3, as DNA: TGCAGCGTAAAGACAGGGAAAGAGACCCAGTACTTC. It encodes CSVKTGKETQYF.

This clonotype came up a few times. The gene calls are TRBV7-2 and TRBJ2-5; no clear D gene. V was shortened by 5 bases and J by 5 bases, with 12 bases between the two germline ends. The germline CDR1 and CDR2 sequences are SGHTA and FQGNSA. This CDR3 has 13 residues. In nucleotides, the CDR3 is TGTGCCAGCAGCAGGGATCCAGCGGAGACCCAGTACTTC. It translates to CASSRDPAETQYF.

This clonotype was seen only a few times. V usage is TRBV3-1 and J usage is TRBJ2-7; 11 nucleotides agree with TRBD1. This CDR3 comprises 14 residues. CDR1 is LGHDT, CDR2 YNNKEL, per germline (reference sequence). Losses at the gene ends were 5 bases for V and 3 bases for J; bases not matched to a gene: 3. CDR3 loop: CASSKGTGGYEQYF. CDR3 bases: TGTGCCAGCAGCAAAGGGACAGGGGGCTACGAGCAGTACTTC.

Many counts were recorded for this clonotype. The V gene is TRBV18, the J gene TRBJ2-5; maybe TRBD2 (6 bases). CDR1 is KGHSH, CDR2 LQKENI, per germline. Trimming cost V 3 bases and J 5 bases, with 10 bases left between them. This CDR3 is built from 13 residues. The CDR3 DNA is TGTGCCAGCTCACCCGGGACTTTGGAGACCCAGTACTTC. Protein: CASSPGTLETQYF.

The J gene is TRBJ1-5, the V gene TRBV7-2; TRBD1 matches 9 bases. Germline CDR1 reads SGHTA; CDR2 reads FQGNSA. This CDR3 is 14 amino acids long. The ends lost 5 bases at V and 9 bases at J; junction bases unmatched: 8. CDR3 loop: CASSTDRGSMPQHF. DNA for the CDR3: TGTGCCAGCAGCACTGACAGGGGGTCGATGCCCCAGCATTTT.

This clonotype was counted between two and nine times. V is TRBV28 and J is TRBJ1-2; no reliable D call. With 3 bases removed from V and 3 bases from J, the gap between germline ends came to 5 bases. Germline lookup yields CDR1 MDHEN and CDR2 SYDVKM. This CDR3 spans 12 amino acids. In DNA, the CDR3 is TGTGCCAGCAGTTTTCTTGACTATGGCTACACCTTC. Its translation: CASSFLDYGYTF.

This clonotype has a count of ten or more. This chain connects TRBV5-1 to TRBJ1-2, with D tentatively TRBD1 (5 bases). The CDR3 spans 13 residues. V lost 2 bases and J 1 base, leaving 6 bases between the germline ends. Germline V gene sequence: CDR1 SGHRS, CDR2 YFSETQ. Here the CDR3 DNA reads TGCGCCAGCAGCTTCAGGGATAACTATGGCTACACCTTC. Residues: CASSFRDNYGYTF.

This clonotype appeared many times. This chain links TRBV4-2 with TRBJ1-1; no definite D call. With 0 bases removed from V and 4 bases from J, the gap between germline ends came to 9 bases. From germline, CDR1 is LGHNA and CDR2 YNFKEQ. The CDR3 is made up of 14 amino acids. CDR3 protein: CASSQDSLGTEAFF. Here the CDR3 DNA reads TGTGCCAGCAGCCAAGATTCCCTCGGCACTGAAGCTTTCTTT.

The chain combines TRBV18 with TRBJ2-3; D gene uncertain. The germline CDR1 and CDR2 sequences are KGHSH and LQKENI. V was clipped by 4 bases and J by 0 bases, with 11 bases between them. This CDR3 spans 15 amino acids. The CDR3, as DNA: TGTGCCAGCTCACGAATCCACCAGAGCACAGATACGCAGTATTTT. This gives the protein CASSRIHQSTDTQYF.

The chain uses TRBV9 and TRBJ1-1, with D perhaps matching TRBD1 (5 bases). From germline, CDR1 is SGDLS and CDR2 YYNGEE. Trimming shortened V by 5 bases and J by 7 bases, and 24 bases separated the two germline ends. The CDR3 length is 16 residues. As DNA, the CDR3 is TGTGCCAGCAGTCACAGGTTGGACACCCGGGGTGGTGAAGCTTTCTTT. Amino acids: CASSHRLDTRGGEAFF. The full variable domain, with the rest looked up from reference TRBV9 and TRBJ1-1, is DSGVTQTPKHLITATGQRVTLRCSPRSGDLSVYWYQQSLDQGLQFLIQYYNGEERAKGNILERFSAQQFPDLHSELNLSSLELGDSALYFCASSHRLDTRGGEAFFGQGTRLTVV.

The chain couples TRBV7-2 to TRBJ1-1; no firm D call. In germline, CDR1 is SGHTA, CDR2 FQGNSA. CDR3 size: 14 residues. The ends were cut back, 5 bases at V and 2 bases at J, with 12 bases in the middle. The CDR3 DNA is TGTGCCAGCAGCCCTGCCCGTATTAACACTGAAGCTTTCTTT. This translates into CASSPARINTEAFF. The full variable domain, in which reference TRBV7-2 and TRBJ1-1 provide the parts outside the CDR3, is GAGVSQSPSNKVTEKGKDVELRCDPISGHTALYWYRQSLGQGLEFLIYFQGNSAPDKSGLPSDRFSAERTGGSVSTLTIQRTQQEDSAVYLCASSPARINTEAFFGQGTRLTVV.

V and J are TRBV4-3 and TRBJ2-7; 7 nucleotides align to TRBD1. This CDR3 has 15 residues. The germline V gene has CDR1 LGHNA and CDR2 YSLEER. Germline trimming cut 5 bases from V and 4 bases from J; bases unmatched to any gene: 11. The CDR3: CASSVSTGTVYEQYF. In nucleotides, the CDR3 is TGCGCCAGCAGCGTCTCCACCGGGACAGTATACGAGCAGTACTTC.

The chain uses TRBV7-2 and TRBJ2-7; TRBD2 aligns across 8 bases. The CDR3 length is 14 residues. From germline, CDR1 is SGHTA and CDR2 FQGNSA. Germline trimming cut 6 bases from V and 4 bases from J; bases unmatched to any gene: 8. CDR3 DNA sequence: TGTGCCAGCAGTAAACCGGGACTAGAATACGAGCAGTACTTC. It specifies CASSKPGLEYEQYF. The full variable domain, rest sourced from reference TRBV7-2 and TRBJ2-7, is GAGVSQSPSNKVTEKGKDVELRCDPISGHTALYWYRQSLGQGLEFLIYFQGNSAPDKSGLPSDRFSAERTGGSVSTLTIQRTQQEDSAVYLCASSKPGLEYEQYFGPGTRLTVT.

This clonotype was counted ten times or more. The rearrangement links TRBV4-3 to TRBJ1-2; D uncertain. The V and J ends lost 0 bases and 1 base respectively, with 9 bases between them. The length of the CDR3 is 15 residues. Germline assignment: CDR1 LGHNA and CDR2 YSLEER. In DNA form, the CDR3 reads TGCGCCAGCAGCCAAGATACGGGAAGTAACTATGGCTACACCTTC. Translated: CASSQDTGSNYGYTF.

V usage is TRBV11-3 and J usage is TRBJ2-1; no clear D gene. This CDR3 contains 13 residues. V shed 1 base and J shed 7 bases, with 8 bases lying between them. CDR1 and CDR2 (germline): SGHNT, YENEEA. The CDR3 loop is CASSLGVENEQFF. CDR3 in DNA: TGTGCCAGCAGCTTAGGAGTCGAGAATGAGCAGTTCTTC.

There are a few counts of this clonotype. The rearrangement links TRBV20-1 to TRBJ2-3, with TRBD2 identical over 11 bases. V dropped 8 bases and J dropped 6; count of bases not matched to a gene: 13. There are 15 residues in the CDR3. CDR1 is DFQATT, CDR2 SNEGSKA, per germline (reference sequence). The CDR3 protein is CSQGPLAGGRDTQYF. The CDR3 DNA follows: TGCAGTCAGGGGCCCCTAGCGGGAGGCAGGGATACGCAGTATTTT.

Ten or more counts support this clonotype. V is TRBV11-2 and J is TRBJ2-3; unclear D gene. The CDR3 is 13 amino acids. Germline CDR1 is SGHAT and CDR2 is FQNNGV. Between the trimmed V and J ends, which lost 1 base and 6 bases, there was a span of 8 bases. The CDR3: CASSLAFGDTQYF. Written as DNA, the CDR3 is TGTGCCAGCAGCTTAGCGTTCGGCGATACGCAGTATTTT.

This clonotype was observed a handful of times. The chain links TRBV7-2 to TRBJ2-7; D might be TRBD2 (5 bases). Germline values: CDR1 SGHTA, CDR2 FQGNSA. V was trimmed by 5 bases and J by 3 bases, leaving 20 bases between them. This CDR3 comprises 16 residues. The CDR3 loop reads CASSPSPMGGGYEQYF. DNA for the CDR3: TGTGCCAGCAGCCCTAGCCCTATGGGCGGAGGCTACGAGCAGTACTTC.

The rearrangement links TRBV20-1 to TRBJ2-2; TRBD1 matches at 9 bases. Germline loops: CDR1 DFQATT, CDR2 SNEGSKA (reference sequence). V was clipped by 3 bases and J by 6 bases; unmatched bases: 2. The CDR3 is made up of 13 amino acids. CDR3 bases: TGCAGTGCTAGCCGGGACAGGGCCGGGGAGCTGTTTTTT. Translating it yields CSASRDRAGELFF.

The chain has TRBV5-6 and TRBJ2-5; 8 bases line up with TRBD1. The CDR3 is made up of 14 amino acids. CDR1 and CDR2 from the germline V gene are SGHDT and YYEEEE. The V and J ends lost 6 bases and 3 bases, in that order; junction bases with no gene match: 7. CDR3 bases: TGTGCCAGCACCCAAAGGACAGGGAAAGAGACCCAGTACTTC. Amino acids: CASTQRTGKETQYF.

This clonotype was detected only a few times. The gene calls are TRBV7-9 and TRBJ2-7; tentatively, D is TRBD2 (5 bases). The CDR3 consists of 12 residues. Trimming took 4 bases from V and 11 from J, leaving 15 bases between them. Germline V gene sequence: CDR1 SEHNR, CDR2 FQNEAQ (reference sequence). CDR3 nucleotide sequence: TGTGCCAGCAGCTCCTCCGCGGACTTGGAGTACTTC. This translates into CASSSSADLEYF.